Only a few counts were recorded for the clone carrying this TCR beta chain. What it binds is unknown. TCRdb independently ran MiXCR on the 5' RACE reads; one entry per CDR3 protein. This sample has about 440,000 distinct CDR3 sequences, with 17% found just once. These data come from a study of CD8 T cells in ankylosing spondylitis. Study findings and constraints: Among TCR beta sequences, a motif of eight highly homologous variants appeared characteristic of ankylosing spondylitis blood.

This CDR3 contains 14 residues. CDR1 is SGHTA, CDR2 FQGTGA, per germline. V was shortened by 3 bases and J by 4 bases, with 9 bases between the two germline ends. The chain has TRBV7-3 and TRBJ2-2; the D is unclear. The specimen sequenced was blood, either unsorted or a sorted T cell fraction (not recorded which). The TCR was taken from a male donor with ankylosing spondylitis. CDR3: CASSFEAATGELFF. In DNA form, the CDR3 reads TGTGCCAGCAGCTTCGAAGCCGCCACCGGGGAGCTGTTTTTT.